This T cell receptor beta chain was captured by sequencing in a study of blood T cell repertoires in COVID-19. Overall study context: From the United States, Italy and Spain came samples of acute and convalescent COVID-19.

The CDR3 contains 17 residues. V lost 3 bases and J lost 0, with 16 bases in between. CDR1 ENHRY and CDR2 SYGVKD come from the germline V gene. Individuals aged about 18 to 89 years were recruited from 24 US areas. Some clones are missing from TCRdb's copy, which holds only in-frame ones; the method was immunoSEQ multiplex PCR. Among 150,000 to 200,000 clones, approximately 83% were seen once, and the ten largest hold approximately 12%. The sample comprised PBMCs or T cells enriched from blood (not recorded which). J is TRBJ2-3 and V is TRBV10-3; D may be TRBD2 (6 bases). The source is a woman aged 60-75 years who had recovered from COVID-19. The DNA for the CDR3 is TGTGCCATCAGTGACCCCCTCGGGGGTCGAAGCACAGATACGCAGTATTTT. It encodes CAISDPLGGRSTDTQYF.